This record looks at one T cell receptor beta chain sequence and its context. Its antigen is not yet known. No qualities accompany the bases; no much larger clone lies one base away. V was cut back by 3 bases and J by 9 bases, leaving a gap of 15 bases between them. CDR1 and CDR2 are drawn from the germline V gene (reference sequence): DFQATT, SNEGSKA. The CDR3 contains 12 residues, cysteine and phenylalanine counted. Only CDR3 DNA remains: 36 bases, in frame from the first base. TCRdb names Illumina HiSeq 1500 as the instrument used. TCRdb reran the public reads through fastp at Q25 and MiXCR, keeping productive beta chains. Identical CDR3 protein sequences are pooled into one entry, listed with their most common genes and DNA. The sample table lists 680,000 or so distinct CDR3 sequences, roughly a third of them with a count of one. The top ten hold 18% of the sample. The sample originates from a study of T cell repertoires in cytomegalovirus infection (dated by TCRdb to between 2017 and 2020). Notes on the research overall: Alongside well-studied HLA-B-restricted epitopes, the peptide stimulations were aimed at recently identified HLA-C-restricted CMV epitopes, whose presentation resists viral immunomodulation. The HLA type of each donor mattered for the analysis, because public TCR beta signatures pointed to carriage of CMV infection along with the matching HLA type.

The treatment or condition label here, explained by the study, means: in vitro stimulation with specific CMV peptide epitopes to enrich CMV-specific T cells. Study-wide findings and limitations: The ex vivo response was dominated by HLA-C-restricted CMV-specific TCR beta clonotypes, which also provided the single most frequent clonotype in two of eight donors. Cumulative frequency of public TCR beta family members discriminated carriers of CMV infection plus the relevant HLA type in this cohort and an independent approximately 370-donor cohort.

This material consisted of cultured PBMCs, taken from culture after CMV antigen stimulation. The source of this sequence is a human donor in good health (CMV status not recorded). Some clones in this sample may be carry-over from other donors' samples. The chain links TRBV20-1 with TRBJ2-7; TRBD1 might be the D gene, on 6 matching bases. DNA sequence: TGCAGTGCTAGGGAGTGGGACATACGGCAGTACTTC. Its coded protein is CSAREWDIRQYF.